The 27 T cell receptor beta chains in this list originate from one sample, sequenced in a study of early T cells in non-severe SARS-CoV-2 infection. TCRdb processed the 5' RACE reads anew with MiXCR; each CDR3 protein has one entry. The sample contains some 42,000 distinct CDR3 sequences, about 6% of which appear only once. This specimen was whole blood, taken at baseline. The receptors here all came from an adult who was a healthcare worker with PCR-confirmed SARS-CoV-2 infection or an uninfected control (not recorded which).

This clonotype was observed many times. The CDR3 coding sequence is TGCAGTGCTAGAGTTTCCGGGCTGGGCTACACCTTC. Protein sequence: CSARVSGLGYTF. The chain links TRBV20-1 to TRBJ1-2; D is unclear. The CDR3 is 12 residues long. CDR1 is DFQATT, CDR2 SNEGSKA, per germline (reference sequence). V dropped 1 base and J dropped 8 bases, with 11 bases sitting between them.

Many counts were recorded for this clonotype. This sequence joins TRBV7-9 and TRBJ2-1; weak D call: TRBD2 (6 bases). This CDR3 has 14 amino acids. Germline V CDR1 and CDR2: SEHNR, FQNEAQ (reference sequence). V was trimmed by 1 base and J by 5 bases, leaving 9 bases between them. CDR3: CASSLGGENNEQFF. DNA of the CDR3: TGTGCCAGCAGCTTAGGCGGGGAAAACAATGAGCAGTTCTTC.

This clonotype was counted ten times or more. The gene calls are TRBV4-1 and TRBJ1-1; 7 bases are a match to TRBD1. The CDR3 is 16 residues long. The germline CDR1 and CDR2 sequences are MGHRA and YSYEKL. With V trimmed by 1 base and J by 1 base, 6 bases remained unmatched. The CDR3: CASSQGRGGENTEAFF. The CDR3 DNA reads as TGCGCCAGCAGCCAAGGAAGAGGGGGCGAGAACACTGAAGCTTTCTTT.

J is TRBJ1-2 and V is TRBV20-1, with a weak D call TRBD1 (5 bases). V was cut by 5 bases and J by 4 bases, with 11 bases left in between. This CDR3 spans 12 amino acids. Germline V gene sequence: CDR1 DFQATT, CDR2 SNEGSKA (reference sequence). This chain's CDR3 is CSAGSGSYGYTF. In DNA form, the CDR3 reads TGCAGTGCTGGCTCAGGGTCCTATGGCTACACCTTC.

The V gene is TRBV7-9, the J gene TRBJ1-2, with D possibly matching TRBD1 (5 bases). This CDR3 spans 15 amino acids. The germline CDR1 and CDR2 sequences are SEHNR and FQNEAQ (reference sequence). V lost 5 bases, J lost 4 bases, and 17 bases lay in between. The CDR3 here is CASSPGSGRTYGYTF. The CDR3 DNA reads TGTGCCAGCAGCCCAGGGTCAGGGCGTACCTATGGCTACACCTTC.

This clonotype was seen ten or more times. J is TRBJ2-2 and V is TRBV4-3, with D perhaps TRBD1 (5 bases). Trimming took off 0 bases at V and 1 base at J, with 9 bases between the two ends. The CDR3 is made up of 16 amino acids. Germline-derived CDR1 and CDR2 are LGHNA and YSLEER. For the CDR3, the DNA is TGCGCCAGCAGCCAAGATCAGCAGGGGAACACCGGGGAGCTGTTTTTT. Protein: CASSQDQQGNTGELFF.

The J gene is TRBJ2-3, the V gene TRBV4-3; D ambiguous. V lost 0 bases, J lost 7 bases, and 11 bases lay in between. The CDR3 is made up of 14 amino acids. Per the germline V gene, CDR1 is LGHNA and CDR2 is YSLEER. CDR3 residues: CASSQDRSGYTQYF. The CDR3 nucleotides read TGCGCCAGCAGCCAAGATAGATCCGGGTATACGCAGTATTTT.

This clonotype was detected ten times or more. The chain joins TRBV7-2 to TRBJ1-2; 8 bases are a match to TRBD1. CDR1 is SGHTA, CDR2 FQGNSA, per germline. With 0 bases clipped from V and 4 bases from J, the junction kept 1 base outside the gene matches. The CDR3 covers 14 residues. The CDR3 region is CASSLADRAYGYTF. The CDR3 nucleotides are TGTGCCAGCAGCTTAGCGGACAGGGCCTATGGCTACACCTTC.

This clonotype has a handful of counts. J is TRBJ2-3 and V is TRBV7-9; 11 bases are a match to TRBD2. The germline CDR1 and CDR2 sequences are SEHNR and FQNEAQ (reference sequence). The J segment lost 6 bases and the V segment lost 8 bases, leaving 4 bases of the junction unmatched. The length of the CDR3 is 13 residues. CDR3: CASGGTSGDTQYF. The CDR3 nucleotides are TGTGCCAGCGGCGGGACTAGCGGCGATACGCAGTATTTT.

This clonotype occurred once. The gene calls are TRBV7-2 and TRBJ1-2, with 7 bases fitting TRBD1. V gave up 5 bases and J gave up 7 bases; unmatched junction bases: 10. In germline, CDR1 is SGHTA, CDR2 FQGNSA. This CDR3 has 14 amino acids. CDR3 coding DNA: TGTGCCAGCAGCGACAGACAGGGCGCTGTTGGCTACACCTTC. Protein product: CASSDRQGAVGYTF.

This clonotype was seen a few times. This chain joins TRBV6-1 and TRBJ1-2; 9 bases map to TRBD1. The germline V gene has CDR1 MNHNS and CDR2 SASEGT. The CDR3 length is 14 residues. V lost 4 bases, J lost 5 bases, and 5 bases stayed unmatched. CDR3: CASSARDRVYGYTF. CDR3 nucleotides: TGTGCCAGCAGTGCCCGGGACAGGGTTTATGGCTACACCTTC.

This clonotype was observed a few times. V usage is TRBV7-9 and J usage is TRBJ1-2, with TRBD1 as a possible D gene (5 bases). The CDR3 runs to 12 residues. Trimming cost V 5 bases and J 6 bases, with 10 bases left between them. Germline lookup yields CDR1 SEHNR and CDR2 FQNEAQ (reference sequence). The CDR3 protein is CASSRDGDGYTF. The CDR3 DNA follows: TGTGCCAGCAGCCGGGACGGCGATGGCTACACCTTC.

Ten or more counts support this clonotype. The gene calls are TRBV7-2 and TRBJ2-1; D may be TRBD1 (5 bases). Trimming left V 2 bases short and J 5 bases short, with 10 bases between. This CDR3 spans 14 amino acids. In germline, CDR1 is SGHTA, CDR2 FQGNSA. The DNA for the CDR3 is TGTGCCAGCAGCTTAAGACAGATTAACAATGAGCAGTTCTTC. This gives the protein CASSLRQINNEQFF.

This clonotype was recorded many times. The rearrangement links TRBV18 to TRBJ2-7, with D unclear. Germline values: CDR1 KGHSH, CDR2 LQKENI. This CDR3 contains 16 residues. V lost 2 bases to trimming and J lost 0 bases, with 14 bases between them. CDR3 loop: CASSPNPAKSSYEQYF. CDR3 nucleotides: TGTGCCAGCTCACCAAATCCAGCGAAAAGCTCCTACGAGCAGTACTTC.

This clonotype was recorded many times. V and J are TRBV7-8 and TRBJ2-6; D remains unclear. Between the trimmed V and J ends, which lost 1 base and 2 bases, there was a span of 6 bases. Per germline, CDR1 SGHVS and CDR2 FQNEAQ. The CDR3 has 15 amino acids. CDR3 residues: CASSLDQAGANVLTF. DNA for the CDR3: TGTGCCAGCAGCTTAGATCAGGCTGGGGCCAACGTCCTGACTTTC. Using reference TRBV7-8 and TRBJ2-6 for the parts outside the CDR3, the full variable domain is GAGVSQSPRYKVAKRGQDVALRCDPISGHVSLFWYQQALGQGPEFLTYFQNEAQLDKSGLPSDRFFAERPEGSVSTLKIQRTQQEDSAVYLCASSLDQAGANVLTFGAGSRLTVL.

Comments on this clonotype: One junction end does not reproduce the germline sequence, and a read error may be involved. This chain joins TRBV12-3 or TRBV12-4 and TRBJ1-1; maybe TRBD1 (6 bases). This CDR3 spans 14 amino acids. The CDR3 nucleotides are TGTGTCAGCAGTTTAACGCAGGGGCGTTCTGAAGCTTTCTTT. Residues: CVSSLTQGRSEAFF.

In its sample, this clonotype was seen many times. This chain uses TRBV25-1 with TRBJ1-4; TRBD1 aligns across 8 bases. J gave up 7 bases and V 6 bases, and 4 bases lay outside the gene matches. Germline V CDR1 and CDR2: MGHDK, SYGVNS. This CDR3 contains 13 residues. As DNA, the CDR3 is TGTGCCAGCAGCAGGGGGCCCATTGAAAAACTGTTTTTT. Its translation is CASSRGPIEKLFF.

This clonotype has at least ten counts. This chain connects TRBV20-1 to TRBJ1-4; 7 nucleotides match TRBD1. Looked up from germline, CDR1 is DFQATT and CDR2 is SNEGSKA (reference sequence). The CDR3 is 14 residues long. The junction had 5 bases not matched to a gene; V was cut back by 0 bases and J by 7 bases. CDR3 DNA sequence: TGCAGTGCTAGAGAGAGGGGGCGCCTTGAAAAACTGTTTTTT. This encodes CSARERGRLEKLFF.

This rearrangement joins TRBV29-1 to TRBJ2-3, with 8 bases fitting TRBD1. The trim removed 7 bases at V and 3 bases at J, leaving 6 bases unmatched. CDR3 size: 13 residues. The germline V gene encodes CDR1 SQVTM and CDR2 ANQGSEA. CDR3 DNA sequence: TGCAGCGCATGGCGGACAGGGACAGATACGCAGTATTTT. It codes for CSAWRTGTDTQYF.

The chain joins TRBV28 to TRBJ1-6; weak D call: TRBD1 (6 bases). The CDR3 contains 12 residues. CDR1 is MDHEN and CDR2 is SYDVKM in the germline V gene. Trimming took off 7 bases at V and 10 bases at J, with 11 bases between the two ends. The CDR3 loop reads CASNWDKSPLHF. CDR3 in DNA: TGTGCCAGCAATTGGGACAAGTCACCCCTCCACTTT.

The genes are TRBV12-3 or TRBV12-4 and TRBJ1-2, with D possibly matching TRBD1 (5 bases). The germline V and J ends were trimmed by 3 bases and 5 bases, with 10 bases remaining between them. There are 13 residues in the CDR3. CDR3 residues: CASSFGAGYGYTF. In DNA, the CDR3 is TGTGCCAGCAGTTTCGGGGCAGGTTATGGCTACACCTTC.

This sequence joins TRBV28 and TRBJ1-5; 7 nucleotides align to TRBD1. Germline assignment: CDR1 MDHEN and CDR2 SYDVKM. The CDR3 sequence is 14 residues long. Trimming cost V 8 bases and J 4 bases; bases outside gene matches: 8. CDR3 sequence: CASQTGTENQPQHF. Written as DNA, the CDR3 is TGTGCCAGCCAAACCGGGACAGAGAATCAGCCCCAGCATTTT.

In its sample, this clonotype was seen many times. CDR3 DNA: TGTGCCAGCAGCCGGGGGCGGACAGCCAATGAGCAGTTCTTC. Translating it yields CASSRGRTANEQFF. The chain couples TRBV7-3 to TRBJ2-1, with D tentatively TRBD1 or TRBD2 (6 bases each). V lost 5 bases and J 6 bases, leaving 14 bases between the germline ends. The CDR3 loop spans 14 amino acids. Germline V gene data show CDR1 as SGHTA and CDR2 as FQGTGA.

This clonotype occurred many times. The J gene is TRBJ2-3, the V gene TRBV7-2; TRBD2 aligns across 13 bases. V lost 2 bases to trimming and J lost 8 bases; unmatched junction nucleotides: 7. The CDR3 totals 16 residues. Looked up from germline, CDR1 is SGHTA and CDR2 is FQGNSA. The CDR3 loop is CASSLLLAGGLGTQYF. CDR3 bases: TGTGCCAGCAGCTTACTACTAGCGGGGGGGCTGGGTACGCAGTATTTT.

This clonotype was recorded at least ten times. The chain employs TRBV7-9 and TRBJ1-2, with D unresolved. The germline gives CDR1 SEHNR, CDR2 FQNEAQ (reference sequence). V gave up 5 bases and J gave up 8 bases, with 21 bases separating them. CDR3 length equals 15 residues. CDR3 sequence reads: CASSPREGTISGYTF. The DNA of the CDR3 is TGTGCCAGCAGCCCCCGTGAGGGCACCATATCGGGCTACACCTTC.

V gene TRBV12-3 or TRBV12-4 combines with J gene TRBJ2-3, with TRBD1 as a possible D gene (5 bases). This CDR3 region has 15 residues. The germline V and J ends were trimmed by 2 bases and 2 bases, with 11 bases remaining between them. The CDR3: CASSLMPRATDTQYF. In nucleotides, the CDR3 is TGTGCCAGCAGTTTAATGCCCAGGGCCACAGATACGCAGTATTTT.

This clonotype was seen at least ten times. The chain employs TRBV19 and TRBJ1-5; no clear D gene. CDR3 length equals 15 residues. V lost 4 bases to trimming and J lost 0 bases, with 10 bases between them. Looked up from germline, CDR1 is LNHDA and CDR2 is SQIVND (reference sequence). The CDR3 is CASSTIAHSNQPQHF. The CDR3 nucleotides are TGTGCCAGTAGTACGATCGCCCATAGCAATCAGCCCCAGCATTTT.